This T cell receptor beta chain was observed in a study of beta chain features in type 1 diabetes. Across the whole study: Cells sorted and examined across all samples totaled more than 95,000,000.

The sequenced template was cDNA made from the entire isolated RNA. The assay was immunoSEQ multiplex PCR, and TCRdb's table has in-frame clones only and misses some. The sample lists a few hundred thousand clones, approximately 30% occurring once. Germline lookup yields CDR1 LGHNA and CDR2 YSLEER. Trimming left V 0 bases short and J 4 bases short, with 10 bases between. The CDR3 is made up of 15 amino acids. The sample taken for sequencing was naive CD4+ T cells from blood. The TCR sequence derives from a man younger than 30 in good health. This chain uses TRBV4-3 with TRBJ1-5; D unclear. The CDR3 is CASSQDGKGNQPQHF. DNA for the CDR3: TGCGCCAGCAGCCAAGATGGGAAGGGAAATCAGCCCCAGCATTTT.